This paragraph covers one T cell receptor (beta chain) sequence. Antigen specificity is unknown. Deletions cut 3 bases from V and 4 bases from J, with 10 bases between. This CDR3 is 14 amino acids long. CDR1 and CDR2 (germline): LGHDT, YNNKEL (reference sequence). One entry per CDR3 protein, called by TCRdb with MiXCR from the RT-PCR reads. The sample lists approximately 32,000 distinct CDR3 sequences; almost 60% were seen once. This sample was taken from a study of yellow fever vaccine responses in identical twins. Study results and caveats: Reported findings indicate that twins' vaccine T cell responses seemed partially convergent, partially personalized.

The sequence was obtained from a woman under 30 who received the yellow fever vaccine. This chain connects TRBV3-1 to TRBJ1-3; maybe TRBD1 (6 bases). Material: T cells from blood (PBMCs), unsorted or a sorted subset (not recorded which), obtained before or after yellow fever vaccination (not recorded which). The CDR3 DNA is TGTGCCAGCAGCCATGAGACAGGAGGAAACACCATATATTTT. Its translation is CASSHETGGNTIYF.